This is a list of T cell receptor beta chains from one sample in a study of cytomegalovirus exposure and HLA in healthy donors. TCRdb's copy holds only in-frame clones and misses some; the assay was immunoSEQ multiplex PCR. This sample yields roughly 100,000 clones, of which nearly 65% are seen a single time; less than 5% belongs to the top ten. Sequencing was done on a sample of PBMCs. All receptors come from a human donor in good health. Each CDR3 is given with its conserved first and last residue. The D gene is left open where the match is weak. A row's size may be missing; if present it is once, few, many or a size class.

J | size | length | D | V | DNA | CDR3
TRBJ1-2 | NA | 14 | NA | TRBV5-1 | TGCGCCAGCAGCTTGGAGTCAGATAACTATGGCTACACCTTC | CASSLESDNYGYTF
TRBJ2-7 | NA | 11 | NA | TRBV5-5 | TGTGCCAGCTGGGAGAGATACGAGCAGTACTTC | CASWERYEQYF
TRBJ2-2 | NA | 14 | NA | TRBV7-9 | TGTGCCAGCAGCCCCCCGCAGGCCACCGGGGAGCTGTTTTTT | CASSPPQATGELFF
TRBJ2-2 | few | 15 | TRBD2 | TRBV6-5 | TGTGCCAGCAGTTCGCTAGCGGAGCACACCGGGGAGCTGTTTTTT | CASSSLAEHTGELFF
TRBJ2-1 | NA | 15 | TRBD1 | TRBV11-2 | TGTGCCAGCAGCTTAGGGGACAGGGGAATAAGAGAGCAGTTCTTC | CASSLGDRGIREQFF
TRBJ1-5 | NA | 13 | NA | TRBV28 | TGTGCCAGCAACCGGCAGGGCCAGCAGCCCCAGCATTTT | CASNRQGQQPQHF
TRBJ2-7 | few | 14 | TRBD2 | TRBV27 | TGTGCCAGCAGTTTTCTAGCGGGAGTTGAAGAGCAGTACTTC | CASSFLAGVEEQYF
TRBJ2-3 | few | 13 | NA | TRBV5-1 | TGCGCCAGCAGCGCCTCTATGATAGATACGCAGTATTTT | CASSASMIDTQYF
TRBJ2-1 | NA | 12 | NA | TRBV10-3 | TGTGCCATCAGACAGAACTACAATGAGCAGTTCTTC | CAIRQNYNEQFF
TRBJ1-5 | few | 21 | TRBD1 | TRBV9 | TGTGCCAGCAGCGTAGGTCGCCCCCCGGGACCAGGGGGTTATAGCAATCAGCCCCAGCATTTT | CASSVGRPPGPGGYSNQPQHF
TRBJ2-7 | NA | 13 | NA | TRBV30 | TGTGCCTGGAGTGACGGCACAGAATACGAGCAGTACTTC | CAWSDGTEYEQYF
TRBJ1-5 | NA | 14 | TRBD1 | TRBV2 | TGTGCCAGCACGGGGACAGGGGAGGGTCAGCCCCAGCATTTT | CASTGTGEGQPQHF
TRBJ2-2 | few | 15 | NA | TRBV30 | TGTGCCTGGAGTGGGGCTGCGGGCCAGGCCGGGGAGCTGTTTTTT | CAWSGAAGQAGELFF
TRBJ1-1 | NA | 14 | NA | TRBV2 | TGTGCCAGCAGAACTAGGGTCAATACTGACGAAGCTTTCTTT | CASRTRVNTDEAFF
TRBJ2-4 | NA | 15 | TRBD1 | TRBV19 | TGTGCCAGTAGTATAGTAGGACAGGGGTCGAACATTCAGTACTTC | CASSIVGQGSNIQYF
TRBJ2-1 | NA | 16 | TRBD2 | TRBV4-2 | TGTGCCAGCAGCCAAGATCCCGGGGCGGGAGGGAATGAGCAGTTCTTC | CASSQDPGAGGNEQFF
TRBJ2-1 | few | 17 | TRBD1 | TRBV7-9 | TGTGCCAGCACCCAGGGCCAAGACAGGGGGCTTGTCAATGAGCAGTTCTTC | CASTQGQDRGLVNEQFF
TRBJ2-3 | NA | 15 | NA | TRBV5-1 | TGCGCCAGCAGCTTGGAGGGCGGGCTTATGGATACGCAGTATTTT | CASSLEGGLMDTQYF
TRBJ2-7 | NA | 15 | NA | TRBV11-2 | TGTGCCAGCAGCCCTAGGGTTCTCCCTCGGGGCGAGCAGTACTTC | CASSPRVLPRGEQYF
TRBJ2-2 | NA | 20 | NA | TRBV21-1 | TGTGCCAGCAGCAAAGATCGGACAGGGGACCCGCGGGGGGGGTCCGGGGAGCTGTTTTTT | CASSKDRTGDPRGGSGELFF
TRBJ1-5 | NA | 16 | TRBD1 | TRBV19 | TGTGCCAGTAGCCACCTCGACAGGGAATTCAATCAGCCCCAGCATTTT | CASSHLDREFNQPQHF
TRBJ2-5 | NA | 14 | TRBD2 | TRBV6-5 | TGTGCCAGCAGGCGCGGGAGTATCAGAGAGACCCAGTACTTC | CASRRGSIRETQYF
TRBJ1-2 | few | 15 | TRBD1 | TRBV6-5 | TGTGCCAGCAGTTACCGGGACAGGTTTACAGATGGCTACACCTTC | CASSYRDRFTDGYTF
TRBJ2-1 | NA | 11 | NA | TRBV19 | TGTGCCAGTAGCTTCTACAATGAGCAGTTCTTC | CASSFYNEQFF
TRBJ2-7 | NA | 18 | TRBD2 | TRBV28 | TGTGCCAGCAGTTTGCCTGGGACTAGCGGGAGAGCGCGCTACGAGCAGTACTTC | CASSLPGTSGRARYEQYF